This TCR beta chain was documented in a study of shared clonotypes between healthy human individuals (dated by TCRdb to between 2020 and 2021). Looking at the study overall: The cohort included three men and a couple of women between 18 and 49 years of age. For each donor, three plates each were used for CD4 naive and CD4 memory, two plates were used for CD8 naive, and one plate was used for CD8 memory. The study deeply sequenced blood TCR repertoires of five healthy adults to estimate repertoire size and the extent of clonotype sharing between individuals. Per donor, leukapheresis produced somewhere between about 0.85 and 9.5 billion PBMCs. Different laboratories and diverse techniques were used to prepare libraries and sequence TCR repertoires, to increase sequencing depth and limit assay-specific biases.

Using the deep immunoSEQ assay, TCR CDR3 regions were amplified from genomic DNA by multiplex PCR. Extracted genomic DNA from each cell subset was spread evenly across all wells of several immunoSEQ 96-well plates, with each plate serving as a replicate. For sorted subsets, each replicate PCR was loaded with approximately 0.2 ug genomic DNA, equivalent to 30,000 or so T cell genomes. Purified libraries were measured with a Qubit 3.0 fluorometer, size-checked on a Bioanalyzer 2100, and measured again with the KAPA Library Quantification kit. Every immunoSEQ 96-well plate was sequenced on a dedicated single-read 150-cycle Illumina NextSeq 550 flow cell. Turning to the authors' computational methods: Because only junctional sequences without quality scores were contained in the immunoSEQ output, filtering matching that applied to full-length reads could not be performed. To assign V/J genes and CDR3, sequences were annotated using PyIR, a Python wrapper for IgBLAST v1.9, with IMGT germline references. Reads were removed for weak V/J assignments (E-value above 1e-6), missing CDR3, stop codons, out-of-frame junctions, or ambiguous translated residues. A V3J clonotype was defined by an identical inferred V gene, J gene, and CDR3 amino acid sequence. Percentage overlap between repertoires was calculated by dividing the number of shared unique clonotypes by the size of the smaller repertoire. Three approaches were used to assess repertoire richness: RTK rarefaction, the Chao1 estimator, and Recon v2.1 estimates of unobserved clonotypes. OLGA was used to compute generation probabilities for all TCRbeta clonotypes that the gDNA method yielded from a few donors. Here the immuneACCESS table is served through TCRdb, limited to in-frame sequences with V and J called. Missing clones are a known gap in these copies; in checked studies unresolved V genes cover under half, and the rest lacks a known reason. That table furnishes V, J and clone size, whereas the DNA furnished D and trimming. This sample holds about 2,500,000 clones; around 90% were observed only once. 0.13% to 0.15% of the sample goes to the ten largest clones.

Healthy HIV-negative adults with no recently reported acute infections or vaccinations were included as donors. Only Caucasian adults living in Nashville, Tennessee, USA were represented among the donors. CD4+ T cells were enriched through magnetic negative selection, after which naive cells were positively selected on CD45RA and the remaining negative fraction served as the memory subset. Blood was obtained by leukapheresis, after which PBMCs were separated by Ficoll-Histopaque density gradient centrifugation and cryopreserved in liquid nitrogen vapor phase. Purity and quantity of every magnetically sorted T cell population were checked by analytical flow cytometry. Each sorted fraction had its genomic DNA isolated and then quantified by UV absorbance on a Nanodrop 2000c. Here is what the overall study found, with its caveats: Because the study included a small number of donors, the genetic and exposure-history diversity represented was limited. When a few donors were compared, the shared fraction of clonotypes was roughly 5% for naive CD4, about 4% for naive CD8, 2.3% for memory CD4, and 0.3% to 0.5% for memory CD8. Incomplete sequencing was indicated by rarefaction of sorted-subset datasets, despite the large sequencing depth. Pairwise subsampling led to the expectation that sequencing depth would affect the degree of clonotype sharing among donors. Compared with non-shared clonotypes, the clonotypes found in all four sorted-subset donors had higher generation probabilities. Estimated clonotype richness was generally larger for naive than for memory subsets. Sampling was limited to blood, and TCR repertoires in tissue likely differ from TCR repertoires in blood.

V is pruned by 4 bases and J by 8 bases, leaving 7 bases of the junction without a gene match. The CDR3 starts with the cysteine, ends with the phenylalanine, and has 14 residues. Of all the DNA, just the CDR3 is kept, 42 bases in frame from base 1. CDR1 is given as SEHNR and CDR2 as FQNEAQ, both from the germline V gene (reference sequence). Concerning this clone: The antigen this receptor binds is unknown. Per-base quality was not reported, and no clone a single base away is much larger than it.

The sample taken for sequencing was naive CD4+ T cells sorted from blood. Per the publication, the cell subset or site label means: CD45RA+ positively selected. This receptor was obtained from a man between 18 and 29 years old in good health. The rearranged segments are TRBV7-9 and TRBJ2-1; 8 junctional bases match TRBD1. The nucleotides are TGTGCCAGCAGCTCGAGACAGGGGATCGATGAGCAGTTCTTC. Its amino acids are CASSSRQGIDEQFF. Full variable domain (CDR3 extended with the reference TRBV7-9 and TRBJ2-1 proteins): DTGVSQNPRHKITKRGQNVTFRCDPISEHNRLYWYRQTLGQGPEFLTYFQNEAQLEKSRLLSDRFSAERPKGSFSTLEIQRTEQGDSAMYLCASSSRQGIDEQFFGPGTRLTVL.